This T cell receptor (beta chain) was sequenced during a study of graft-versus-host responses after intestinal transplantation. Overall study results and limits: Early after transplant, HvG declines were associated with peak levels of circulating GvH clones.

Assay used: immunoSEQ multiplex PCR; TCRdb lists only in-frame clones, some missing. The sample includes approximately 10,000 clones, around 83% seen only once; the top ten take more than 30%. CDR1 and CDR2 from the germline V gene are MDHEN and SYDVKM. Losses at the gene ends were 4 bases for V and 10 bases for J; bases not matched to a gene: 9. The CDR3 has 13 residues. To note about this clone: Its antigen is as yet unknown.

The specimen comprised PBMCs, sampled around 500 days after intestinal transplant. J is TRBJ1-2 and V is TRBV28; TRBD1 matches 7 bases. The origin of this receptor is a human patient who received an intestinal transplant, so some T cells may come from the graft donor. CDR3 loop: CASSYQRTGVYTF. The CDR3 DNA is TGTGCCAGCAGTTACCAGCGAACAGGGGTCTACACCTTC.